This is a list of T cell receptor beta chains from one sample in a study of blood T cell repertoires in COVID-19. Libraries were prepared by immunoSEQ multiplex PCR; TCRdb keeps only in-frame clonotypes and omits some of them. The sample has around 220,000 clones, about 84% seen once; the top ten hold around 7%. The material sequenced was PBMCs or T cells enriched from blood (not recorded which). Receptors originate from a woman between 40 and 55 years old with acute COVID-19. CDR3s include the opening cysteine and the closing phenylalanine or tryptophan. Fields, in order: D gene, clone size, V gene, J gene, CDR3 protein, CDR3 DNA. D genes are given only for firm matches. A clone size is listed for some rows: how often the clone was seen (once, few, many), or a class if it is expanded.

d_gene: TRBD2; abundance: .; v_gene: TRBV19; j_gene: TRBJ2-1; CDR3aa: CASSIGGRALIRAGAYNEQFF; CDR3nt: TGTGCCAGTAGTATAGGGGGGAGGGCCCTCATTCGGGCAGGCGCCTACAATGAGCAGTTCTTC
d_gene: TRBD1; abundance: .; v_gene: TRBV28; j_gene: TRBJ2-7; CDR3aa: CASTKTGGDYEQYF; CDR3nt: TGTGCCAGCACCAAGACAGGGGGCGATTACGAGCAGTACTTC
d_gene: .; abundance: few; v_gene: TRBV28; j_gene: TRBJ1-1; CDR3aa: CASSFNSGWALKAFF; CDR3nt: TGTGCCAGCAGTTTCAACTCGGGGTGGGCCCTCAAAGCTTTCTTT
d_gene: .; abundance: .; v_gene: TRBV7-9; j_gene: TRBJ1-1; CDR3aa: CASSRTGNTEAFF; CDR3nt: TGTGCCAGCAGCCGCACGGGGAACACTGAAGCTTTCTTT
d_gene: TRBD1; abundance: once; v_gene: TRBV3-1/TRBV3-2; j_gene: TRBJ1-5; CDR3aa: CASSPRIGQGLQPQHF; CDR3nt: TGTGCCAGCAGCCCACGTATTGGACAGGGGTTGCAGCCCCAGCATTTT
d_gene: .; abundance: few; v_gene: TRBV6-4; j_gene: TRBJ2-3; CDR3aa: CASSEGASTDTQYF; CDR3nt: TGTGCCAGCAGTGAGGGGGCTAGCACAGATACGCAGTATTTT
d_gene: .; abundance: .; v_gene: TRBV30; j_gene: TRBJ1-6; CDR3aa: CAWSPGSDNSPLHF; CDR3nt: TGTGCCTGGAGTCCCGGGTCAGATAATTCACCCCTCCACTTT
d_gene: TRBD1; abundance: .; v_gene: TRBV24-1; j_gene: TRBJ2-1; CDR3aa: CATSATGQGYHNEQFF; CDR3nt: TGTGCCACCAGTGCTACCGGACAGGGGTATCACAATGAGCAGTTCTTC
d_gene: .; abundance: few; v_gene: TRBV7-8; j_gene: TRBJ2-7; CDR3aa: CASRQTSGITGEQYF; CDR3nt: TGTGCCAGCAGACAAACATCGGGGATTACGGGCGAGCAGTACTTC
d_gene: .; abundance: .; v_gene: TRBV7-9; j_gene: TRBJ2-7; CDR3aa: CASSLEVMGHLEGEQYF; CDR3nt: TGTGCCAGCAGCTTAGAAGTTATGGGACACCTCGAGGGCGAGCAGTACTTC
d_gene: TRBD2; abundance: .; v_gene: TRBV6-2/TRBV6-3; j_gene: TRBJ2-3; CDR3aa: CASSSPSGYTDTQYF; CDR3nt: TGTGCCAGCAGTAGTCCTAGCGGCTACACAGATACGCAGTATTTT
d_gene: TRBD1; abundance: .; v_gene: TRBV6-1; j_gene: TRBJ2-7; CDR3aa: CASSEGDRVYEQYF; CDR3nt: TGTGCCAGCAGTGAAGGGGACAGAGTTTACGAGCAGTACTTC
d_gene: .; abundance: .; v_gene: TRBV19; j_gene: TRBJ1-2; CDR3aa: CASSIFAMMTASGVFGYTF; CDR3nt: TGTGCCAGTAGTATTTTTGCGATGATGACAGCTTCAGGGGTGTTTGGCTACACCTTC
d_gene: TRBD1; abundance: few; v_gene: TRBV4-1; j_gene: TRBJ1-1; CDR3aa: CASSQDPVTGIVTEAFF; CDR3nt: TGCGCCAGCAGCCAAGATCCCGTGACAGGGATCGTCACTGAAGCTTTCTTT
d_gene: TRBD2; abundance: few; v_gene: TRBV5-4; j_gene: TRBJ2-5; CDR3aa: CASSLVGTSGEETQYF; CDR3nt: TGTGCCAGCAGCTTGGTCGGGACTAGCGGAGAAGAGACCCAGTACTTC
d_gene: .; abundance: few; v_gene: TRBV30; j_gene: TRBJ1-5; CDR3aa: CAWSPNTYLRNQPQHF; CDR3nt: TGTGCCTGGAGTCCAAACACCTATTTGAGGAATCAGCCCCAGCATTTT
d_gene: TRBD2; abundance: .; v_gene: TRBV11-3; j_gene: TRBJ2-3; CDR3aa: CASSAGGARDTQYF; CDR3nt: TGTGCCAGCAGCGCCGGGGGGGCCAGGGATACGCAGTATTTT
d_gene: TRBD1; abundance: .; v_gene: TRBV11-1; j_gene: TRBJ1-6; CDR3aa: CASSEGQGDSPLHF; CDR3nt: TGTGCCAGCAGCGAGGGACAGGGAGATTCACCCCTCCACTTT
d_gene: .; abundance: .; v_gene: TRBV28; j_gene: TRBJ1-1; CDR3aa: CASRDVETEAFF; CDR3nt: TGTGCCAGCCGGGATGTTGAGACTGAAGCTTTCTTT
d_gene: TRBD2; abundance: .; v_gene: TRBV6-5; j_gene: TRBJ2-2; CDR3aa: CASSLAGLAGGLFF; CDR3nt: TGTGCCAGCAGCCTAGCAGGACTAGCGGGGGGACTGTTTTTT
d_gene: .; abundance: once; v_gene: TRBV7-2; j_gene: TRBJ2-7; CDR3aa: CASSRNKGDEQYF; CDR3nt: TGTGCCAGCAGCCGCAACAAGGGGGACGAGCAGTACTTC
d_gene: .; abundance: .; v_gene: TRBV30; j_gene: TRBJ1-5; CDR3aa: CAWSLGDKPQHF; CDR3nt: TGTGCCTGGAGCCTGGGCGATAAGCCCCAGCATTTT
d_gene: .; abundance: .; v_gene: TRBV7-2; j_gene: TRBJ1-1; CDR3aa: CASSPRVLTEAFF; CDR3nt: TGTGCCAGCAGCCCCAGGGTTCTCACTGAAGCTTTCTTT
d_gene: .; abundance: .; v_gene: TRBV5-6; j_gene: TRBJ2-3; CDR3aa: CASSLGITNTQYF; CDR3nt: TGTGCCAGCAGCTTGGGGATAACTAATACGCAGTATTTT
d_gene: TRBD1; abundance: .; v_gene: TRBV24-1; j_gene: TRBJ2-7; CDR3aa: CATSPGTGNSYEQYF; CDR3nt: TGTGCCACCAGTCCAGGGACAGGGAACTCCTACGAGCAGTACTTC
d_gene: .; abundance: .; v_gene: TRBV28; j_gene: TRBJ1-6; CDR3aa: CASRQMENSPLHF; CDR3nt: TGTGCCAGCAGACAAATGGAGAACTCACCCCTCCACTTT
d_gene: .; abundance: .; v_gene: TRBV10-3; j_gene: TRBJ2-7; CDR3aa: CAISEPIRGSSYEQYF; CDR3nt: TGTGCCATCAGTGAGCCCATTAGAGGGAGCTCCTACGAGCAGTACTTC
d_gene: .; abundance: .; v_gene: TRBV5-1; j_gene: TRBJ2-5; CDR3aa: CASSSSGKPETQYF; CDR3nt: TGCGCCAGCAGCTCCTCAGGGAAACCAGAGACCCAGTACTTC
d_gene: .; abundance: .; v_gene: TRBV27; j_gene: TRBJ2-7; CDR3aa: CASRTGTPSYEQYF; CDR3nt: TGTGCCAGCAGAACCGGGACACCCTCCTACGAGCAGTACTTC
d_gene: .; abundance: .; v_gene: TRBV4-2; j_gene: TRBJ1-6; CDR3aa: CASSQDNHGYSPLHF; CDR3nt: TGTGCCAGCAGCCAAGATAACCACGGTTATTCACCCCTCCACTTT
d_gene: .; abundance: many; v_gene: TRBV10-3; j_gene: TRBJ2-1; CDR3aa: CAISESQGSRIDEQFF; CDR3nt: TGTGCCATCAGTGAGTCCCAGGGAAGTCGCATCGATGAGCAGTTCTTC
d_gene: .; abundance: .; v_gene: TRBV24-1; j_gene: TRBJ2-1; CDR3aa: CATSDQTSVSYNEQFF; CDR3nt: TGTGCCACCAGTGACCAGACTAGTGTCTCCTACAATGAGCAGTTCTTC
d_gene: TRBD1; abundance: .; v_gene: TRBV11-2; j_gene: TRBJ2-7; CDR3aa: CASSFDRVAGEQYF; CDR3nt: TGTGCCAGCAGCTTTGACAGGGTCGCTGGCGAGCAGTACTTC
d_gene: TRBD1; abundance: .; v_gene: TRBV5-5; j_gene: TRBJ2-1; CDR3aa: CASSRLGGYEQFF; CDR3nt: TGTGCCAGCAGCCGGCTAGGGGGCTATGAGCAGTTCTTC